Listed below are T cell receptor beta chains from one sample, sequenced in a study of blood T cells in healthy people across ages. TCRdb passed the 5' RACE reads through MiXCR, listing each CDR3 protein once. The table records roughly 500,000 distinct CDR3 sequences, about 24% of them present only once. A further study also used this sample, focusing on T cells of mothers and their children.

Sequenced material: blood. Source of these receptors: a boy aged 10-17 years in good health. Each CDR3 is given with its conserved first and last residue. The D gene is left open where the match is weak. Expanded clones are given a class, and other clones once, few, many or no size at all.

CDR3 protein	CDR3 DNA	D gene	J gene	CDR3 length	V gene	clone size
CASLPGPKEETQYF	TGTGCCAGCTTACCGGGACCTAAGGAGGAGACCCAGTACTTC	-	TRBJ2-5	14	TRBV5-6	-
CASSQGGGQVLNTEAFF	TGCGCCAGCAGCCAAGGCGGGGGACAGGTGTTGAACACTGAAGCTTTCTTT	TRBD1	TRBJ1-1	17	TRBV4-1	-
CATRRSQETQYF	TGTGCCACCAGGCGCAGCCAAGAGACCCAGTACTTC	-	TRBJ2-5	12	TRBV15	-
CAWSVHEGSHGYTF	TGTGCCTGGAGTGTACACGAAGGCAGTCATGGCTACACCTTC	-	TRBJ1-2	14	TRBV30	few
CASSHRRGSYNEQFF	TGTGCCAGTTCCCATCGCAGGGGGTCCTACAATGAGCAGTTCTTC	TRBD1	TRBJ2-1	15	TRBV19	-
CASSQVTSGSSYNEQFF	TGCGCCAGCAGCCAAGTGACTAGCGGGTCCTCTTACAATGAGCAGTTCTTC	TRBD2	TRBJ2-1	17	TRBV4-3	few
CSAHQLAGVRETQYF	TGCAGTGCGCACCAACTAGCGGGAGTTCGAGAGACCCAGTACTTC	TRBD2	TRBJ2-5	15	TRBV20-1	-
CASRRMGTDTQYF	TGTGCCAGCCGCAGGATGGGCACAGATACGCAGTATTTT	-	TRBJ2-3	13	TRBV27	-
CASSQTTGLTLMNTEAFF	TGCGCCAGCAGCCAGACCACAGGGTTGACTTTGATGAACACTGAAGCTTTCTTT	-	TRBJ1-1	18	TRBV4-1	few
CSATRGRASGEQYF	TGCAGTGCTACTAGGGGGAGGGCCTCGGGCGAGCAGTACTTC	-	TRBJ2-7	14	TRBV20-1	-
CSARDGGRGISNQPQHF	TGCAGTGCTAGAGATGGGGGCAGGGGGATCAGCAATCAGCCCCAGCATTTT	TRBD1	TRBJ1-5	17	TRBV20-1	few
CASSEDRGSGELFF	TGTGCCAGCAGTGAGGACAGGGGTTCCGGGGAGCTGTTTTTT	TRBD1	TRBJ2-2	14	TRBV6-1	-
CASSPPVGGRTEAFF	TGTGCCAGCAGCCCCCCGGTGGGGGGGAGGACTGAAGCTTTCTTT	-	TRBJ1-1	15	TRBV9	-
CSARDVNEGEGGYEQYF	TGCAGTGCTAGAGATGTTAATGAGGGGGAGGGAGGGTACGAGCAGTACTTC	-	TRBJ2-7	17	TRBV20-1	many